This T cell receptor beta chain was sequenced for a study of blood T cell repertoires in COVID-19. In the 2 weeks before study entry, exposed participants met a COVID-19 case, which was PCR-confirmed or clinician-diagnosed. Data came from immunoSEQ multiplex PCR; TCRdb stores just in-frame clones and leaves some out. The repertoire includes some 300,000 clones, roughly nine tenths of them detected once, and less than 3% sits in the top ten. The CDR3 spans 15 residues. Germline CDR1 is GTSNPN and CDR2 is SVGIG (reference sequence). V shed 3 bases and J shed 7 bases, with 19 bases lying between them. The sequenced sample was PBMCs or T cells enriched from blood (not recorded which). The clonotype comes from a woman between 50 and 59 years old who had been exposed to COVID-19. The chain is built from TRBV30 and TRBJ1-5, with D possibly matching TRBD1 (6 bases). The CDR3 sequence is CAWRPRLGQGQPQHF. The CDR3 coding sequence is TGTGCCTGGAGGCCCAGACTGGGTCAGGGGCAGCCCCAGCATTTT.